Sequencing of this T cell receptor beta chain was carried out in a study of patients and donors after allogeneic stem cell transplantation. TCRdb reprocessed the RT-PCR reads via MiXCR and lists one record per CDR3 protein. The top ten clones hold 6% of a sample with roughly 880,000 distinct CDR3 sequences, approximately 19% of them seen once. V was pared by 5 bases and J by 5 bases, with 19 bases between. The CDR3 totals 16 residues. This sequence joins TRBV12-3 or TRBV12-4 and TRBJ2-1; possible D gene TRBD1, 6 bases. This sequence originates from a human donor who was either an allogeneic HSCT recipient or a stem cell or donor lymphocyte infusion donor (not recorded which). It is not recorded whose cells these are; they may come from a transplant donor. Material for sequencing was blood, either unsorted or a sorted T cell fraction (not recorded which). CDR3 sequence (DNA): TGTGCCAGCAGTGGGGGCCGGGGTCCCGTGAACAATGAGCAGTTCTTC. The encoded protein is CASSGGRGPVNNEQFF.